The clone carrying this TCR beta chain was counted at least ten times. Regarding time point: pre-sensitization, week 0. As to treatment: therapeutic diphenylcyclopropenone sensitization with weekly scalp DPC. Every patch test was put on after a blood sample was taken. TCRdb used MiXCR to reprocess the RACE reads, holding one entry per CDR3 protein. The sample has more than 55,000 distinct CDR3 sequences; roughly a tenth are singletons. These data belong to a study of human T cells and chemical hapten exposure. Study overall: Across the whole study, which lasted roughly five months, patients were given diphenylcyclopropenone on the scalp once a week.

The V gene's germline CDR1 is MNHEY and CDR2 SMNVEV (reference sequence). The CDR3 runs 15 residues. J gave up 1 base and V 5 bases, and 6 bases lay outside the gene matches. The starting material was whole blood, obtained in connection with sensitization to the hapten diphenylcyclopropenone (DPC). The chain is built from TRBV27 and TRBJ1-1; TRBD1 matches 8 bases. The clonotype originates from a man aged 40-50 years with alopecia areata. Some clones in this sample may be carry-over from other donors' samples. CDR3 in amino acids: CASSPGGAWNTEAFF. In DNA form, the CDR3 reads TGTGCCAGCAGTCCAGGGGGCGCGTGGAACACTGAAGCTTTCTTT.